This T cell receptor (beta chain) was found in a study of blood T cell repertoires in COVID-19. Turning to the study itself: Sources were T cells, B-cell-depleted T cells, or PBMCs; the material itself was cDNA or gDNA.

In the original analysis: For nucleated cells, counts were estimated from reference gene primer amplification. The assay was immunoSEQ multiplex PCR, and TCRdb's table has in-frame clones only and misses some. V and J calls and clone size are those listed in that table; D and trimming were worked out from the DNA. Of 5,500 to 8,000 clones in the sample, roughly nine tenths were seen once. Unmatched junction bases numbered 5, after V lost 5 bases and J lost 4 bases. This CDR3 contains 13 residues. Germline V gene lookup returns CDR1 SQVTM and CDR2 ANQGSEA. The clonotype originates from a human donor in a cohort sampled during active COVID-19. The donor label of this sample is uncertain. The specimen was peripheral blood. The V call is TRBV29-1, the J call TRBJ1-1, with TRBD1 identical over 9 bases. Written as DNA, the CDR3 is TGCAGCGTTATGGGACAGGGAGGCACTGAAGCTTTCTTT. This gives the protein CSVMGQGGTEAFF.